This T cell receptor (beta chain) was identified in a study of T cells in Graves' hyperthyroidism and ophthalmopathy. The CDR3 spans 19 residues. Trimming at V came to 6 bases and at J to 2 bases, leaving 18 bases not matched to a gene. Germline V gives CDR1 MGHDK, CDR2 SYGVNS. The TCR beta CDR3 regions underwent amplification using RNA transcripts as the source. Researchers ran a first-round RT-PCR on the TCR CDR3 using the HTBI primer set. TCRdb used MiXCR to reprocess the multiplex PCR reads, holding one entry per CDR3 protein. Found here are hundreds of thousands of distinct CDR3 sequences, 38% of them singletons; the top ten hold approximately 8.7%.

The chain employs TRBV25-1 and TRBJ2-7; TRBD2 matches 11 bases. The sample was blood. This clonotype originated in a man younger than 30 with Graves' hyperthyroidism. This CDR3 is CASSSPHGTSGPKPYEQYF. The CDR3 DNA sequence: TGTGCCAGCAGCTCCCCACACGGGACTAGCGGACCAAAACCCTACGAGCAGTACTTC.